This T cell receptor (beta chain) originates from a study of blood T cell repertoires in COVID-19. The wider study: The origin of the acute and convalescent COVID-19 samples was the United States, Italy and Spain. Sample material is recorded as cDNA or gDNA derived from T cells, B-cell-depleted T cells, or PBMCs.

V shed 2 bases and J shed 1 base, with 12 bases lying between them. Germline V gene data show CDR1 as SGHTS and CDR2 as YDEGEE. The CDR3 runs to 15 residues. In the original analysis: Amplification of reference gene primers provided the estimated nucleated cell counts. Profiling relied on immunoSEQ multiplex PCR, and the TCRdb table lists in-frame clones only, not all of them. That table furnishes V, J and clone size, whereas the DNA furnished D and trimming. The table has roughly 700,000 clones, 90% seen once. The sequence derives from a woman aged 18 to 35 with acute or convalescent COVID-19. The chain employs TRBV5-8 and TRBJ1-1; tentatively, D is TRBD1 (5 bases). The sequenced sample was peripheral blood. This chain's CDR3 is CASSFTGTKNTEAFF. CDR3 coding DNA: TGTGCCAGCAGCTTTACAGGAACTAAGAACACTGAAGCTTTCTTT.